This is a list of T cell receptor beta chains from one sample in a study of blood T cells in healthy people across ages. From the 5' RACE reads, TCRdb called clonotypes with MiXCR, one entry per CDR3 protein. Among approximately 1.5 million distinct CDR3 sequences listed, about 42% were seen once. Sequencing was carried out using blood. The receptors were gathered from a young woman in good health. Each CDR3 is given with its conserved first and last residue.

v_call: TRBV12-3/TRBV12-4; j_call: TRBJ1-5; cdr3_aa: CASRGTVGQPQHF
v_call: TRBV20-1; j_call: TRBJ1-1; cdr3_aa: CSARVPGSEAFF
v_call: TRBV29-1; j_call: TRBJ2-2; cdr3_aa: CSVDGGVAGELFF
v_call: TRBV7-9; j_call: TRBJ1-2; cdr3_aa: CASSTRHNTF
v_call: TRBV12-3/TRBV12-4; j_call: TRBJ2-2; cdr3_aa: CASGTGRSGELFF
v_call: TRBV28; j_call: TRBJ2-1; cdr3_aa: CASSIATGGNEQFF
v_call: TRBV27; j_call: TRBJ1-2; cdr3_aa: CASSRTFEGGYTF
v_call: TRBV6-5; j_call: TRBJ1-2; cdr3_aa: CASSYSPRGPNGYTF
v_call: TRBV9; j_call: TRBJ2-7; cdr3_aa: CTSSASSYEQYF
v_call: TRBV3-1; j_call: TRBJ2-1; cdr3_aa: CASTPDWREYNEQFF
v_call: TRBV10-3; j_call: TRBJ1-2; cdr3_aa: CAISESDGPRNYGYTF
v_call: TRBV27; j_call: TRBJ1-2; cdr3_aa: CASTDYSQNYGYTF
v_call: TRBV6-2/TRBV6-3; j_call: TRBJ2-1; cdr3_aa: CASSYSERIAPYNEQFF
v_call: TRBV28; j_call: TRBJ2-7; cdr3_aa: CASSSLGTGGSYEQYF
v_call: TRBV5-1; j_call: TRBJ2-1; cdr3_aa: CASTPDYNEQFF
v_call: TRBV7-2; j_call: TRBJ2-7; cdr3_aa: CASSSLYEQHF
v_call: TRBV20-1; j_call: TRBJ2-5; cdr3_aa: CSATFAPRLYQETQYF
v_call: TRBV6-5; j_call: TRBJ2-7; cdr3_aa: CAGSYRVGRLRFSYEQYF
v_call: TRBV13; j_call: TRBJ2-1; cdr3_aa: CASSHRGQGRAEQFF
v_call: TRBV2; j_call: TRBJ1-4; cdr3_aa: CASSPVIVGEKLFF
v_call: TRBV9; j_call: TRBJ1-2; cdr3_aa: CASSPGGDFYTF
v_call: TRBV5-5; j_call: TRBJ1-1; cdr3_aa: CASSGHRTGTEAFF
v_call: TRBV3-1; j_call: TRBJ2-7; cdr3_aa: CASSQDFTGPYEQYF
v_call: TRBV29-1; j_call: TRBJ1-2; cdr3_aa: CSVAEGRGFGYTF
v_call: TRBV2; j_call: TRBJ2-5; cdr3_aa: CASSEVQETQYF
v_call: TRBV9; j_call: TRBJ2-1; cdr3_aa: CASSVGAAVFNEQFF
v_call: TRBV5-1; j_call: TRBJ1-2; cdr3_aa: CASSQGQRGYGYTF
v_call: TRBV9; j_call: TRBJ2-1; cdr3_aa: CASSVGGLDRGNEQFF
v_call: TRBV20-1; j_call: TRBJ2-5; cdr3_aa: CSAKEVGKETQYF
v_call: TRBV7-2; j_call: TRBJ2-1; cdr3_aa: CASSLVAGGRYNEQFF
v_call: TRBV5-6; j_call: TRBJ1-1; cdr3_aa: CASSFRLGPNTEAFF
v_call: TRBV5-1; j_call: -; cdr3_aa: CASSFLGGHSYEQYF
v_call: TRBV12-3/TRBV12-4; j_call: TRBJ2-1; cdr3_aa: CACSFHGNSYNEQFF
v_call: TRBV5-1; j_call: TRBJ2-1; cdr3_aa: CASSLEPSGSSYNEQFF
v_call: TRBV20-1; j_call: TRBJ1-1; cdr3_aa: CSASKGLAFF
v_call: TRBV5-5; j_call: TRBJ2-7; cdr3_aa: CASSLLGPPYEQYF
v_call: TRBV20-1; j_call: TRBJ1-6; cdr3_aa: CSASRRDLTPLHF
v_call: TRBV9; j_call: TRBJ2-1; cdr3_aa: CASGRGPAGYNEQFF
v_call: TRBV29-1; j_call: TRBJ1-1; cdr3_aa: CSVGLFSAEAFF
v_call: TRBV20-1; j_call: TRBJ1-2; cdr3_aa: CSAPSRGGAGYTF
v_call: TRBV9; j_call: TRBJ2-3; cdr3_aa: CASTLVGGGTDTQYF
v_call: TRBV6-1; j_call: TRBJ2-1; cdr3_aa: CASSEVGDAYNEQFF
v_call: TRBV20-1; j_call: TRBJ2-3; cdr3_aa: CSARALAASTDTQYF
v_call: TRBV30; j_call: TRBJ2-2; cdr3_aa: CAWSVQVGELFF
v_call: TRBV6-2/TRBV6-3; j_call: TRBJ2-4; cdr3_aa: CASSYGSERDKNIQYF
v_call: TRBV10-3; j_call: TRBJ1-5; cdr3_aa: CAIKEGGTGNQPQHF
v_call: TRBV6-1; j_call: TRBJ2-1; cdr3_aa: CASNLRFPGLAGGRNEQFF
v_call: TRBV6-5; j_call: TRBJ2-7; cdr3_aa: CASSYPGLAGTYNEQYF
v_call: TRBV27; j_call: TRBJ2-7; cdr3_aa: CASMRGQGISYEQYF
v_call: TRBV14; j_call: TRBJ1-4; cdr3_aa: CASSRQVFGEKLFF
v_call: TRBV15; j_call: TRBJ2-5; cdr3_aa: CATSRSPRGETQYF
v_call: TRBV15; j_call: TRBJ2-6; cdr3_aa: CATSRDRRFSGANVLTF
v_call: TRBV9; j_call: TRBJ2-1; cdr3_aa: CASSVVAGGFSYNEQFF
v_call: TRBV5-1; j_call: TRBJ1-1; cdr3_aa: CASSLFGMSTEAFF
v_call: TRBV10-3; j_call: TRBJ2-7; cdr3_aa: CAISGTSGRGYEQYF
v_call: TRBV7-9; j_call: TRBJ1-4; cdr3_aa: CASSSLGPVGDEKLFF
v_call: TRBV25-1; j_call: TRBJ2-5; cdr3_aa: CASRGDEQETQYF
v_call: TRBV12-3/TRBV12-4; j_call: TRBJ2-1; cdr3_aa: CASSLAGSTYNEQFF
v_call: TRBV3-1; j_call: TRBJ1-4; cdr3_aa: CASSHIQGVNEKLFF
v_call: TRBV29-1; j_call: TRBJ1-1; cdr3_aa: CSVEGAGLGTEAFF